The sequence of this T cell receptor (beta chain) was determined in a study of PD-1 blockade in classical Hodgkin lymphoma. Study-level findings and limits: After ASCT, patients who started nivolumab under 1 year later were excluded. Similar baseline diversity was found in complete responders and newly diagnosed patients.

The time point was: cycle 4 day 1 (C4D1), after 6 weeks of nivolumab. There was relapse after autologous stem cell transplantation in every patient, and there was variation in brentuximab vedotin exposure. In the case of this clone: Its antigen is not identified.

This table comes from immunoSEQ multiplex PCR, and its TCRdb copy is limited to in-frame clones, with some not included. The table has more than 75,000 clones, 90% to 95% seen once. V shed 6 bases and J shed 7 bases, with 10 bases lying between them. The CDR3 consists of 12 residues. Germline V gene data show CDR1 as GTSNPN and CDR2 as SVGIG (reference sequence). V is TRBV30 and J is TRBJ1-6; no clear D. The sample was peripheral blood mononuclear cells (PBMCs), taken before the fourth cycle of nivolumab. The TCR was taken from a human donor with classical Hodgkin lymphoma. The CDR3 region has the DNA TGTGCCTGCGAGGACGGGAATTCACCCCTCCACTTT. Amino acids: CACEDGNSPLHF.